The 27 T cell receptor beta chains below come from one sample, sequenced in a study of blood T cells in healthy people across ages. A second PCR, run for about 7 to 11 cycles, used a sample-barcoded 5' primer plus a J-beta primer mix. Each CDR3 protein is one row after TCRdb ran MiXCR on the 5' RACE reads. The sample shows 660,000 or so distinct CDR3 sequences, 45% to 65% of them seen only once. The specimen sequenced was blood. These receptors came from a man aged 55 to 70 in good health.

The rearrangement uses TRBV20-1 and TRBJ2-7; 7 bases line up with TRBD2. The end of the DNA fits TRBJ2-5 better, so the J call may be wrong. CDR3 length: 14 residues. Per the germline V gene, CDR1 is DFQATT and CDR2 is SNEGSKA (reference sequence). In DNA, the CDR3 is TGCAGTGCTTTGAGGCGGGGGAAACAAGAGACCCAGTACTTC. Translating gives CSALRRGKQETQYF.

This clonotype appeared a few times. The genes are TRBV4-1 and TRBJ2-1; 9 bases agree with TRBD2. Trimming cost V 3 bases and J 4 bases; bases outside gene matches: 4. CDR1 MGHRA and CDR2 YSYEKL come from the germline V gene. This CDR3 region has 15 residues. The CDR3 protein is CASSQLGLAYNEQFF. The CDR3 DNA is TGCGCCAGCAGCCAGTTGGGACTAGCATACAATGAGCAGTTCTTC.

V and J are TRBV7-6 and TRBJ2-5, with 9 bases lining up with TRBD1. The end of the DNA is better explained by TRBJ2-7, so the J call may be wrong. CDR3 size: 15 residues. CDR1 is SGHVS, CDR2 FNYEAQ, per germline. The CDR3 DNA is TGTGCCAGCAGCTCCCGGGACAGGGTCACCCACGAGCAGTACTTC. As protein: CASSSRDRVTHEQYF.

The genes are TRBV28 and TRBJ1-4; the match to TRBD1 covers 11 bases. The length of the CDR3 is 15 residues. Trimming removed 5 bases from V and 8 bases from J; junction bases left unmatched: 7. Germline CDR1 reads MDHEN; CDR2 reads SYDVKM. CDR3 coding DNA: TGTGCCAGCAGTCCTCAGGGACAGGGGGAAGAAAAACTGTTTTTT. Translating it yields CASSPQGQGEEKLFF.

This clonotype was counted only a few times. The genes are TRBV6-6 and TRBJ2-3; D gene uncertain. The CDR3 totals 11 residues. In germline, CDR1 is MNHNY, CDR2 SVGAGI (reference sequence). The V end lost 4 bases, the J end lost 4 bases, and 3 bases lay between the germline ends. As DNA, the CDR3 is TGTGCCAGCAGTTCTCCAGATACGCAGTATTTT. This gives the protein CASSSPDTQYF.

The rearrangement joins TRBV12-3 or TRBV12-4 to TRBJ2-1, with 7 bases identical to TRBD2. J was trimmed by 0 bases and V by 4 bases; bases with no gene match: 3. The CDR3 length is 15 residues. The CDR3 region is CASSSSGYSYNEQFF. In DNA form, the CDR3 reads TGTGCCAGCAGTTCTAGCGGCTACTCCTACAATGAGCAGTTCTTC.

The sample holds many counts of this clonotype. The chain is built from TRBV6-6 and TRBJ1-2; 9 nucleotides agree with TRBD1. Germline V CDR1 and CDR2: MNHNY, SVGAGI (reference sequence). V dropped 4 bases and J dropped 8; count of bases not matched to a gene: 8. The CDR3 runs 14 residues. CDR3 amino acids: CASSSGQGTGGYTF. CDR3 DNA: TGTGCCAGCAGTTCCGGACAGGGGACGGGGGGCTACACCTTC.

The CDR3 nucleotides are TGTGCCAGCAGCCAAGATACCGCAGACGCCTACGAGCAGTACTTC. This codes for CASSQDTADAYEQYF. The chain couples TRBV3-1 to TRBJ2-7; D gene ambiguous. The length of the CDR3 is 15 residues. Trimming took 0 bases from V and 2 from J, leaving 11 bases between them. Germline V gene data show CDR1 as LGHDT and CDR2 as YNNKEL (reference sequence).

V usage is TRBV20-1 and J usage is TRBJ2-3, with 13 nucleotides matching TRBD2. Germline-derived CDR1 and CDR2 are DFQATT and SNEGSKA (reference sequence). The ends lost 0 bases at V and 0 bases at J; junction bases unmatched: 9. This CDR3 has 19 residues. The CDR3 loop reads CSARDGRTSGGPSTDTQYF. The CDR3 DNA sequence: TGCAGTGCTAGAGATGGAAGGACTAGCGGGGGTCCTAGCACAGATACGCAGTATTTT.

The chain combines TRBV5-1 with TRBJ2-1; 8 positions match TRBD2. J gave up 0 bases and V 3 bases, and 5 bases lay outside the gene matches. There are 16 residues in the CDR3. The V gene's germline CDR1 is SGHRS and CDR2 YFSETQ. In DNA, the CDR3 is TGCGCCAGCAGCTACGGGGGGGCGGTCTCCTACAATGAGCAGTTCTTC. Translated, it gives CASSYGGAVSYNEQFF.

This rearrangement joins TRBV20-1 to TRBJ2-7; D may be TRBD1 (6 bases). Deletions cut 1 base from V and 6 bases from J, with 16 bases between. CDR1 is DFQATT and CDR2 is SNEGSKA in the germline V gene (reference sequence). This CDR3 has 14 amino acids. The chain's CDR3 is CSARVPIQGSEQYF. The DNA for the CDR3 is TGCAGTGCTAGAGTTCCCATCCAGGGGTCCGAGCAGTACTTC.

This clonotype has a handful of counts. In DNA, the CDR3 is TGCGCCAGCAGCTTGACAGGGCAGAGCCTCGACGAGCAGTACTTC. Its protein is CASSLTGQSLDEQYF. The chain is built from TRBV5-1 and TRBJ2-7; tentatively, D is TRBD1 (6 bases). V was trimmed by 1 base and J by 5 bases, leaving 16 bases between them. Germline-derived CDR1 and CDR2 are SGHRS and YFSETQ. The CDR3 spans 15 residues.

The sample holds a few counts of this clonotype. This CDR3 is CASSLGTRSQETQYF. CDR3 coding DNA: TGCGCCAGCAGCTTGGGGACGAGGAGCCAAGAGACCCAGTACTTC. This chain connects TRBV5-1 to TRBJ2-5; D is unclear. From germline, CDR1 is SGHRS and CDR2 YFSETQ. Trimming removed 0 bases at V and 1 base at J, with 10 bases between. The length of the CDR3 is 15 residues.

CDR3 protein: CASRRTGVRGYTF. The DNA for the CDR3 is TGTGCCAGCAGGCGGACAGGGGTTCGGGGCTACACCTTC. This rearrangement joins TRBV7-2 to TRBJ1-2, with TRBD1 identical over 9 bases. The CDR3 consists of 13 residues. Germline trimming cut 6 bases from V and 8 bases from J; bases unmatched to any gene: 7. Germline loops: CDR1 SGHTA, CDR2 FQGNSA.

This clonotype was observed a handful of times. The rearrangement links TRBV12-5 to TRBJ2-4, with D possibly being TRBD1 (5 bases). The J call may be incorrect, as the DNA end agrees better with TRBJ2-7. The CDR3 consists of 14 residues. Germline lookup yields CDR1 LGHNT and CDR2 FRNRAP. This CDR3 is CASGSPSLGDEQYF. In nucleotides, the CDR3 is TGTGCTAGTGGTTCCCCCTCTCTAGGGGACGAGCAGTACTTC.

As DNA, the CDR3 is TGTGCCAGCAGCTTAGGACAGGGGATGTACGAGCAGTACTTC. Encoded protein: CASSLGQGMYEQYF. V and J are TRBV7-2 and TRBJ2-7; 8 bases match TRBD1. Germline CDR1 is SGHTA and CDR2 is FQGNSA. V trimming: 1 base; J trimming: 4 bases; junction bases outside the gene matches: 3. The CDR3 is made up of 14 amino acids. Complete variable domain (other parts from reference TRBV7-2 and TRBJ2-7): GAGVSQSPSNKVTEKGKDVELRCDPISGHTALYWYRQSLGQGLEFLIYFQGNSAPDKSGLPSDRFSAERTGGSVSTLTIQRTQQEDSAVYLCASSLGQGMYEQYFGPGTRLTVT.

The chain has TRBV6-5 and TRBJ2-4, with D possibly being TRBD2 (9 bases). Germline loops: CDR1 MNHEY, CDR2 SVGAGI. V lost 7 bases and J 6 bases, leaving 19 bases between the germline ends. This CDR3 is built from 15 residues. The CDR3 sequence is CASTQGAGGLNIQYF. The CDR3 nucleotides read TGTGCCAGCACCCAGGGGGCGGGGGGGCTAAACATTCAGTACTTC.

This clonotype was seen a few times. The CDR3 DNA follows: TGTGCCAGCACGCAGGCGGCGGGTCGAGAGACCCAGTACTTC. Protein product: CASTQAAGRETQYF. The gene calls are TRBV7-9 and TRBJ2-5; TRBD2 might be the D (5 bases). The germline V gene encodes CDR1 SEHNR and CDR2 FQNEAQ (reference sequence). The CDR3 consists of 14 residues. Trimming left V 7 bases short and J 4 bases short, with 16 bases between.

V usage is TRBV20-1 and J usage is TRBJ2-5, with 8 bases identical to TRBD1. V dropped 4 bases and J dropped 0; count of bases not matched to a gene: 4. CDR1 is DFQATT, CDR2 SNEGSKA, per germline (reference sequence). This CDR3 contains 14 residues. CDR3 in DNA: TGCAGTGCTACCCCGGGACAGGACCAAGAGACCCAGTACTTC. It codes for CSATPGQDQETQYF.

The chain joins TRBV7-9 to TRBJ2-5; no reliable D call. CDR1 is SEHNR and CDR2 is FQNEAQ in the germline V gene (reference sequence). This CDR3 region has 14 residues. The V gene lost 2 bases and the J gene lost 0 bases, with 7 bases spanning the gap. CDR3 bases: TGTGCCAGCAGCTTAAATCCCAACCAAGAGACCCAGTACTTC. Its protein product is CASSLNPNQETQYF. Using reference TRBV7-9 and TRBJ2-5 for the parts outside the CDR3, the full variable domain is DTGVSQNPRHKITKRGQNVTFRCDPISEHNRLYWYRQTLGQGPEFLTYFQNEAQLEKSRLLSDRFSAERPKGSFSTLEIQRTEQGDSAMYLCASSLNPNQETQYFGPGTRLLVL.

For the CDR3, the DNA is TGCAGTGCTAGAGATGGCAGGGTTCGTGAAAAACTGTTTTTT. Protein sequence: CSARDGRVREKLFF. The chain joins TRBV20-1 to TRBJ1-4, with D possibly TRBD1 on 5 matching bases. The CDR3 has 14 amino acids. V lost 0 bases to trimming and J lost 7 bases, with 12 bases between them. Germline assignment: CDR1 DFQATT and CDR2 SNEGSKA (reference sequence).

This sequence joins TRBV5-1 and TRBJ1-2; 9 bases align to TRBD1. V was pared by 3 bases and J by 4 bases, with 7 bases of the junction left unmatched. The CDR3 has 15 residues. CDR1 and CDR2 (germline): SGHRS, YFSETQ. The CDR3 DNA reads TGCGCCAGCAGCTCAGAACAGGGGGCGCTCTATGGCTACACCTTC. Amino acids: CASSSEQGALYGYTF.

The CDR3 region is CASSRTTTGENNEQFF. CDR3 sequence (DNA): TGCGCCAGCAGCCGAACGACGACAGGGGAAAACAATGAGCAGTTCTTC. The chain couples TRBV5-1 to TRBJ2-1, with 8 nucleotides matching TRBD1. Trimming removed 4 bases from V and 5 bases from J; junction bases left unmatched: 11. Germline loops: CDR1 SGHRS, CDR2 YFSETQ. The CDR3 runs to 16 residues.

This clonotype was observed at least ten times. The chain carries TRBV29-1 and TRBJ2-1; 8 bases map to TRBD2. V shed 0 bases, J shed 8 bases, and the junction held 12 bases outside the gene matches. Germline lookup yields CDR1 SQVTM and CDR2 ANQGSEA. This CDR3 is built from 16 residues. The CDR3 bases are TGCAGCGTTGAAGATTGGAGGGGACTAGTGAATGATGAGCAGTTCTTC. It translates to CSVEDWRGLVNDEQFF.

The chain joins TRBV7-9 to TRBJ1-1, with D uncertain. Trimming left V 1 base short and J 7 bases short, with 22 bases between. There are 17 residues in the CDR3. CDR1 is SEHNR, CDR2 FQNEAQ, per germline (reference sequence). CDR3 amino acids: CASSLGWAGDRGSEAFF. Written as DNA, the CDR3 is TGTGCCAGCAGCTTAGGGTGGGCGGGTGACCGTGGAAGTGAAGCTTTCTTT.

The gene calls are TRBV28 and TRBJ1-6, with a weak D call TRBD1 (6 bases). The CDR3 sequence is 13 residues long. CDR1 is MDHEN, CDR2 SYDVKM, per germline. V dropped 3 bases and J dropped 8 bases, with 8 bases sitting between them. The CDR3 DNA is TGTGCCAGCAGTTTGAACAGGGATTCACCCCTCCACTTT. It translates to CASSLNRDSPLHF.

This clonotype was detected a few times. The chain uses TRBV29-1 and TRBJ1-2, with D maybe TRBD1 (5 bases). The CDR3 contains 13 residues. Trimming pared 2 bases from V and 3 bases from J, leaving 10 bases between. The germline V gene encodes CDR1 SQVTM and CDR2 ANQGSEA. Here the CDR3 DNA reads TGCAGCGTTGAACTGGGGGAGCACTATGGCTACACCTTC. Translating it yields CSVELGEHYGYTF. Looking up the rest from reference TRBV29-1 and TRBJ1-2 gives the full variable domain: SAVISQKPSRDICQRGTSLTIQCQVDSQVTMMFWYRQQPGQSLTLIATANQGSEATYESGFVIDKFPISRPNLTFSTLTVSNMSPEDSSIYLCSVELGEHYGYTFGSGTRLTVV.